This is a list of T cell receptor beta chains from one sample in a study of shared clonotypes between healthy human individuals. Clones were sequenced by immunoSEQ multiplex PCR, and TCRdb holds only the in-frame ones, with some missing. Here the sample spans about 750,000 clones, 80% to 95% being singletons. The source material was naive CD8+ T cells sorted from blood. The receptor source for this set is a young man in good health. CDR3s include the opening cysteine and the closing phenylalanine or tryptophan. The D gene is left open where the match is weak. Not all rows give a size; the values are once, few, many and, for expanded clones, a class.

V	D	J	size	CDR3	DNA
TRBV9	TRBD1	TRBJ2-1	-	CASSVDRGLYNEQFF	TGTGCCAGCAGCGTAGACAGGGGGCTTTACAATGAGCAGTTCTTC
TRBV28	TRBD1	TRBJ1-5	-	CASSFKTGADQPQHF	TGTGCCAGCAGTTTCAAAACAGGGGCAGATCAGCCCCAGCATTTT
TRBV27	TRBD2	TRBJ2-3	-	CASSSKGTSGSPTDTQYF	TGTGCCAGCAGTTCTAAAGGGACTAGCGGGAGCCCCACAGATACGCAGTATTTT
TRBV7-6	TRBD2	TRBJ2-5	-	CASSTLAGEEETQYF	TGTGCCAGCAGCACCCTCGCGGGAGAAGAAGAGACCCAGTACTTC
TRBV27	-	TRBJ2-1	-	CASSSSGSHEQFF	TGTGCCAGCAGTTCATCAGGGTCGCATGAGCAGTTCTTC
TRBV5-5	-	TRBJ2-5	-	CASSLEVGQTQETQYF	TGTGCCAGCAGCTTGGAGGTTGGACAGACCCAAGAGACCCAGTACTTC
TRBV28	-	TRBJ2-7	few	CASSSVGGPYEQYF	TGTGCCAGCAGTTCGGTGGGAGGCCCCTACGAGCAGTACTTC
TRBV29-1	-	TRBJ1-4	-	CSVEGPGNEKLFF	TGCAGCGTCGAGGGACCGGGAAATGAAAAACTGTTTTTT
TRBV10-3	TRBD2	TRBJ2-2	few	CAISVSGGTGELFF	TGTGCCATCAGTGTAAGCGGGGGCACCGGGGAGCTGTTTTTT
TRBV13	TRBD1	TRBJ1-1	-	CASSPRTGWAEAFF	TGTGCCAGCAGCCCGCGGACAGGGTGGGCTGAAGCTTTCTTT
TRBV4-1	TRBD2	TRBJ2-1	-	CASTTSAGVINEQFF	TGCGCCAGCACCACAAGCGCGGGAGTTATTAATGAGCAGTTCTTC
TRBV7-6	-	TRBJ2-7	-	CASSLETDYEQYF	TGTGCCAGCAGCTTAGAGACAGACTACGAGCAGTACTTC
TRBV5-4	-	TRBJ2-1	-	CATRTFSGQFF	TGTGCCACCCGGACTTTTAGTGGGCAGTTCTTC
TRBV6-5	-	TRBJ2-7	-	CASQSESSYEQYF	TGTGCCAGCCAATCGGAGAGCTCCTACGAGCAGTACTTC
TRBV27	TRBD2	TRBJ2-3	-	CASSLLAGGPLGTDTQYF	TGTGCCAGCAGCCTCCTAGCGGGAGGCCCCCTGGGCACAGATACGCAGTATTTT
TRBV18	-	TRBJ2-1	-	CASSEGAEAYNEQFF	TGTGCCAGCTCGGAGGGGGCAGAGGCGTACAATGAGCAGTTCTTC
TRBV28	TRBD2	TRBJ2-2	-	CASSLLLAGGDTGELFF	TGTGCCAGCAGTTTATTGCTAGCGGGAGGGGACACCGGGGAGCTGTTTTTT
TRBV15	TRBD2	TRBJ2-3	-	CATRPSPGLALTDTQYF	TGTGCCACCAGGCCTTCGCCGGGACTAGCGCTTACAGATACGCAGTATTTT
TRBV11-2	-	TRBJ2-2	once	CASSSPTGELFF	TGTGCCAGCAGCTCCCCCACCGGGGAGCTGTTTTTT
TRBV18	-	TRBJ2-1	-	CAAGEVYNEQFF	TGTGCCGCAGGGGAGGTGTACAATGAGCAGTTCTTC
TRBV7-9	TRBD1	TRBJ2-1	-	CASSLGGQGSNEQFF	TGTGCCAGCAGCTTAGGCGGACAGGGCTCCAATGAGCAGTTCTTC
TRBV5-1	TRBD1	TRBJ2-7	-	CASSLAGQGTEQYF	TGCGCCAGCAGCTTGGCGGGACAGGGCACGGAGCAGTACTTC
TRBV6-5	-	TRBJ2-1	-	CASSYSRGNEQFF	TGTGCCAGCAGTTACTCCAGGGGCAATGAGCAGTTCTTC
TRBV6-5	-	TRBJ1-1	-	CASSYDTGQNTEAFF	TGTGCCAGCAGTTACGACACAGGTCAAAACACTGAAGCTTTCTTT
TRBV27	-	TRBJ2-7	-	CASSGDAYEQYF	TGTGCCAGCAGTGGCGATGCCTACGAGCAGTACTTC
TRBV7-2	-	TRBJ1-1	-	CASSLVGHPGAFF	TGTGCCAGCAGCTTAGTAGGGCACCCTGGGGCTTTCTTT
TRBV7-6	-	TRBJ2-2	-	CASSLEVGSGINTGELFF	TGTGCCAGCAGCTTAGAAGTGGGTAGCGGTATTAACACCGGGGAGCTGTTTTTT
TRBV27	-	TRBJ2-2	-	CASSTSPGTGELFF	TGTGCCAGCAGTACCTCCCCGGGTACCGGGGAGCTGTTTTTT
TRBV2	-	TRBJ2-1	-	CASYGGVVTYNEQFF	TGTGCCAGCTATGGCGGGGTCGTTACGTACAATGAGCAGTTCTTC
TRBV19	-	TRBJ2-1	-	CASNDGSTYNEQFF	TGTGCCAGTAACGACGGGAGCACCTACAATGAGCAGTTCTTC
TRBV29-1	-	TRBJ2-1	-	CSVGVLIGSYNEQFF	TGCAGCGTTGGGGTCCTCATTGGCTCCTACAATGAGCAGTTCTTC
TRBV7-3	TRBD2	TRBJ2-5	-	CASSQGTSGQETQYF	TGTGCCAGCAGCCAGGGGACTAGCGGCCAAGAGACCCAGTACTTC
TRBV10-3	TRBD1	TRBJ2-7	-	CAISGPGQGAYEQYF	TGTGCCATCAGCGGACCGGGACAGGGGGCCTACGAGCAGTACTTC
TRBV27	TRBD1	TRBJ1-5	-	CASSFTTGGNQPQHF	TGTGCCAGCAGTTTCACGACAGGGGGCAATCAGCCCCAGCATTTT
TRBV6-4	-	TRBJ2-1	-	CASSEEASVYEQFF	TGTGCCAGCAGTGAAGAGGCTAGTGTCTATGAGCAGTTCTTC